Below are 29 T cell receptor beta chains sequenced from a single sample in a study of CD4 T cells in relation to SARS-CoV-2 and coronaviruses. The unexposed donors gave CD4+ T cells in about 2011-2018, prior to COVID-19. After roughly ten days of culture, CD4+ T cells were isolated. TCRdb's table, derived via immunoSEQ multiplex PCR, lists solely in-frame clones and lacks some. In the table there are approximately 30,000 clones, 74% of which are singletons. Antigen specificity for these receptors is unknown. Source material: CD4+ T cells from PBMCs, cultured in vitro. These receptor sequences come from a human donor in good health.

This clone was seen a handful of times. The J gene is TRBJ2-7, the V gene TRBV4-3; the D is unclear. This CDR3 has 14 amino acids. Germline V lookup: CDR1 LGHNA, CDR2 YSLEER. V dropped 0 bases and J dropped 5 bases, with 11 bases sitting between them. The CDR3 DNA follows: TGCGCCAGCAGCCAAGATCTAGTGCCCCACGAGCAGTACTTC. Its protein product is CASSQDLVPHEQYF.

This chain links TRBV30 with TRBJ2-7, with D perhaps matching TRBD1 (5 bases). The CDR3 runs 14 residues. V was shortened by 0 bases and J by 7 bases, with 16 bases between the two germline ends. Germline loops: CDR1 GTSNPN, CDR2 SVGIG (reference sequence). CDR3 region: CAWSVVLGPGEQYF. For the CDR3, the DNA is TGTGCCTGGAGTGTCGTTCTGGGGCCAGGAGAGCAGTACTTC.

This clone was recorded a few times. The V call is TRBV28, the J call TRBJ2-7; possible D gene TRBD1, 6 bases. Trimming cost V 0 bases and J 5 bases, with 14 bases left between them. There are 15 residues in the CDR3. Per germline, CDR1 MDHEN and CDR2 SYDVKM. The CDR3, as DNA: TGTGCCAGCAGTTTATGGACAGGATTTTCAAACGAGCAGTACTTC. This encodes CASSLWTGFSNEQYF.

This clone was observed once. The chain is built from TRBV30 and TRBJ1-4; unclear D gene. The germline V gene encodes CDR1 GTSNPN and CDR2 SVGIG (reference sequence). Trimming removed 6 bases from V and 6 bases from J, with 11 bases in between. This CDR3 comprises 12 residues. The CDR3 DNA reads as TGTGCCTGCAAGCCGACGGATGAAAAACTGTTTTTT. Translation gives CACKPTDEKLFF.

V and J are TRBV19 and TRBJ2-3; no clear D gene. Per the germline V gene, CDR1 is LNHDA and CDR2 is SQIVND (reference sequence). With 3 bases removed from V and 6 bases from J, the gap between germline ends came to 10 bases. The CDR3 spans 13 residues. The CDR3 spells CASSMNGMDTQYF. As DNA, the CDR3 is TGTGCCAGTAGTATGAACGGTATGGATACGCAGTATTTT.

The chain is built from TRBV5-1 and TRBJ2-5; 11 bases are a match to TRBD2. This CDR3 comprises 16 residues. Germline V gives CDR1 SGHRS, CDR2 YFSETQ. V was pared by 4 bases and J by 2 bases, with 7 bases of the junction left unmatched. CDR3 sequence (DNA): TGCGCCAGCAGCGGCGGGACTAGCGGAGCACAAGAGACCCAGTACTTC. This codes for CASSGGTSGAQETQYF.

The chain combines TRBV7-2 with TRBJ1-2; no clear D. CDR1 is SGHTA, CDR2 FQGNSA, per germline. Trimming left V 0 bases short and J 7 bases short, with 12 bases between. The CDR3 loop spans 14 amino acids. The CDR3 DNA follows: TGTGCCAGCAGCTTAGCTCTGGCGCCTACTGGCTACACCTTC. Protein: CASSLALAPTGYTF.

This clone was observed a handful of times. V is TRBV9 and J is TRBJ2-1, with 8 bases identical to TRBD1. Germline V gene sequence: CDR1 SGDLS, CDR2 YYNGEE. After removal of 2 bases from V and 3 bases from J, the junction contained 10 bases not matched to a gene. The CDR3 length is 17 residues. This chain's CDR3 is CASSVTGTGGYYNEQFF. The DNA for the CDR3 is TGTGCCAGCAGCGTCACCGGGACAGGTGGATACTACAATGAGCAGTTCTTC.

This clone has only one observation. J is TRBJ2-3 and V is TRBV7-6; D is unclear. The CDR3 spans 13 residues. Trimming shortened V by 1 base and J by 2 bases, and 4 bases separated the two germline ends. Germline values: CDR1 SGHVS, CDR2 FNYEAQ. The chain's CDR3 is CASSLGTTDTQYF. The DNA of the CDR3 is TGTGCCAGCAGCTTAGGTACCACAGATACGCAGTATTTT. Using reference TRBV7-6 and TRBJ2-3 for the parts outside the CDR3, the full variable domain is GAGVSQSPRYKVTKRGQDVALRCDPISGHVSLYWYRQALGQGPEFLTYFNYEAQQDKSGLPNDRFSAERPEGSISTLTIQRTEQRDSAMYRCASSLGTTDTQYFGPGTRLTVL.

This clone was found a few times. The CDR3 DNA reads as TGCGCCAGCAGCCTCCGGACAGCCCGAAATGAAAAACTGTTTTTT. Translation: CASSLRTARNEKLFF. J is TRBJ1-4 and V is TRBV5-1; weak D call: TRBD1 (6 bases). This CDR3 comprises 15 residues. Germline V lookup: CDR1 SGHRS, CDR2 YFSETQ. Trimming stripped 4 bases from V and 5 bases from J, with 15 bases between.

This clone was counted a single time. The J gene is TRBJ2-7, the V gene TRBV5-4; 8 bases fit TRBD2. Looked up from germline, CDR1 is SGHNT and CDR2 is YYREEE (reference sequence). This CDR3 has 15 residues. V lost 0 bases, J lost 4 bases, and 6 bases stayed unmatched. The CDR3 here is CASSLDLAGTYEQYF. The CDR3 DNA sequence: TGTGCCAGCAGCTTGGATTTAGCGGGAACTTACGAGCAGTACTTC.

This clone was counted only a few times. The chain carries TRBV11-2 and TRBJ2-5; TRBD2 agrees at 8 bases. Germline CDR1 reads SGHAT; CDR2 reads FQNNGV. V trimming: 0 bases; J trimming: 6 bases; junction bases outside the gene matches: 9. This CDR3 is 16 amino acids long. This CDR3 reads CASSLDNSGRVQTQYF. The CDR3 DNA is TGTGCCAGCAGCTTAGATAACAGCGGGAGAGTTCAGACCCAGTACTTC.

The chain couples TRBV6-1 to TRBJ2-1; 8 nucleotides match TRBD1. With 3 bases clipped from V and 7 bases from J, the junction kept 8 bases outside the gene matches. CDR3 length equals 15 residues. Germline V gene data show CDR1 as MNHNS and CDR2 as SASEGT. The CDR3 region has the DNA TGTGCCAGCAGTGATCAGGGGGCAGAATTTAATGAGCAGTTCTTC. Amino acid sequence: CASSDQGAEFNEQFF.

This chain uses TRBV5-6 with TRBJ1-2; 7 nucleotides line up with TRBD1. CDR1 is SGHDT, CDR2 YYEEEE, per germline. J lost 2 bases, V lost 4 bases, and 8 bases had no gene match. CDR3 size: 15 residues. CDR3 amino acids: CASSGGDSPNYGYTF. CDR3 in DNA: TGTGCCAGCAGCGGGGGGGACAGTCCGAACTATGGCTACACCTTC.

This clone has just a few counts. The chain couples TRBV12-1 to TRBJ2-1; no check of the table's D call, TRBD2, against the DNA was made. TRBV12-1 counts as a pseudogene. CDR3 length: 13 amino acids. As DNA, the CDR3 is TGTGCCAGCAGCTCCCTTAATCCCAATGAGCAGTTCTTC. Its protein is CASSSLNPNEQFF.

In its sample, this clone was seen once. The CDR3: CASSLRPLRDLGANVLTF. The CDR3 DNA is TGTGCCAGCAGCCTCCGCCCACTTCGGGACTTAGGGGCCAACGTCCTGACTTTC. The chain carries TRBV21-1 and TRBJ2-6; no check of the table's D call, TRBD2, against the DNA was made. TRBV21-1 is recorded as a pseudogene. This CDR3 comprises 18 residues.

The CDR3 DNA is TGTGCCAGCAGCGGGACAGGAGATGAAGCTTTCTTT. It translates to CASSGTGDEAFF. The rearrangement links TRBV11-2 to TRBJ1-1, with 8 bases that match TRBD1. The CDR3 loop spans 12 amino acids. Unmatched junction bases numbered 3, after V lost 5 bases and J lost 7 bases. Germline V gives CDR1 SGHAT, CDR2 FQNNGV.

This chain uses TRBV5-6 with TRBJ2-3; a possible D gene is TRBD2 (5 bases). Trimming pared 5 bases from V and 2 bases from J, leaving 12 bases between. There are 14 residues in the CDR3. The germline V gene has CDR1 SGHDT and CDR2 YYEEEE. DNA of the CDR3: TGTGCCAGCAGGTTGCGGGCGTCCACAGATACGCAGTATTTT. Translated: CASRLRASTDTQYF.

The chain has TRBV18 and TRBJ1-1, with D tentatively TRBD1 (6 bases). The V end was cut by 3 bases, the J end by 5 bases, with 13 bases between. The CDR3 is 14 residues long. Germline V CDR1 and CDR2: KGHSH, LQKENI. The CDR3 nucleotides read TGTGCCAGCTCACCCACGCCGGGGGCAACTGAAGCTTTCTTT. This sequence encodes CASSPTPGATEAFF.

The chain couples TRBV6-5 to TRBJ2-7, with TRBD1 matching 7 bases. The CDR3 spans 14 residues. Per the germline V gene, CDR1 is MNHEY and CDR2 is SVGAGI. V shed 2 bases and J 3 bases; nucleotides not matched to a gene: 4. The CDR3 sequence is CASSYERDSYEQYF. Here the CDR3 DNA reads TGTGCCAGCAGTTACGAAAGGGACAGCTACGAGCAGTACTTC.

The CDR3, as DNA: TGCGCCAGCAGCCAAGAAAGAGGGGACGAGCAGTACTTC. Translated: CASSQERGDEQYF. The chain combines TRBV4-3 with TRBJ2-7; D could derive from TRBD1 or TRBD2 (5 bases each). Per germline, CDR1 LGHNA and CDR2 YSLEER. This CDR3 is 13 amino acids long. V lost 0 bases to trimming and J lost 5 bases, with 8 bases between them.

The chain is built from TRBV19 and TRBJ1-1, with 7 bases fitting TRBD1. Germline-derived CDR1 and CDR2 are LNHDA and SQIVND (reference sequence). The V and J ends lost 3 bases and 0 bases, in that order; junction bases with no gene match: 4. The CDR3 is 15 amino acids. The CDR3 loop is CASSITGDMNTEAFF. In nucleotides, the CDR3 is TGTGCCAGTAGTATTACAGGGGACATGAACACTGAAGCTTTCTTT.

This chain connects TRBV18 to TRBJ1-6, with D perhaps matching TRBD1 (6 bases). CDR3 length: 16 residues. V was clipped by 3 bases and J by 9 bases, with 18 bases between them. Germline V gene sequence: CDR1 KGHSH, CDR2 LQKENI. In nucleotides, the CDR3 is TGTGCCAGCTCACCCTACGCTCAGGACAGTATTTCACCCCTCCACTTT. It specifies CASSPYAQDSISPLHF.

This clone was recorded only once. Written as DNA, the CDR3 is TGTGCCAGTAGTAGGACTCTGAGGGGGTACCAAGAGACCCAGTACTTC. Its protein is CASSRTLRGYQETQYF. The V gene is TRBV19, the J gene TRBJ2-5; D might be TRBD1 (6 bases). Per germline, CDR1 LNHDA and CDR2 SQIVND (reference sequence). The germline V and J ends were trimmed by 4 bases and 0 bases, with 15 bases remaining between them. This CDR3 spans 16 amino acids.

CDR3 region: CASSLAGDYGYTF. CDR3 bases: TGTGCCAGCAGCTTGGCAGGGGACTATGGCTACACCTTC. The chain uses TRBV11-2 and TRBJ1-2, with D possibly TRBD1 on 6 matching bases. The germline V and J ends were trimmed by 3 bases and 3 bases, with 8 bases remaining between them. CDR1 SGHAT and CDR2 FQNNGV come from the germline V gene. This CDR3 has 13 residues. Filled out from reference TRBV11-2 and TRBJ1-2, the complete variable domain reads EAGVAQSPRYKIIEKRQSVAFWCNPISGHATLYWYQQILGQGPKLLIQFQNNGVVDDSQLPKDRFSAERLKGVDSTLKIQPAKLEDSAVYLCASSLAGDYGYTFGSGTRLTVV.

This clone appeared once. V gene TRBV19 combines with J gene TRBJ1-1; 8 positions agree with TRBD1. This CDR3 has 15 residues. CDR1 is LNHDA, CDR2 SQIVND, per germline (reference sequence). Unmatched junction bases numbered 2, after V lost 2 bases and J lost 0 bases. The CDR3 here is CASSIQGAMNTEAFF. Written as DNA, the CDR3 is TGTGCCAGTAGTATACAGGGGGCTATGAACACTGAAGCTTTCTTT. Drawing the rest from reference TRBV19 and TRBJ1-1, the complete variable domain is DGGITQSPKYLFRKEGQNVTLSCEQNLNHDAMYWYRQDPGQGLRLIYYSQIVNDFQKGDIAEGYSVSREKKESFPLTVTSAQKNPTAFYLCASSIQGAMNTEAFFGQGTRLTVV.

The rearrangement joins TRBV7-2 to TRBJ2-1, with D possibly being TRBD1 (6 bases). The CDR3 extends over 15 amino acids. Germline CDR1 is SGHTA and CDR2 is FQGNSA. Trimming stripped 3 bases from V and 6 bases from J, with 15 bases between. The CDR3 region has the DNA TGTGCCAGCAGCTTGGGGACATCTCGGGGCAATGAGCAGTTCTTC. Its protein product is CASSLGTSRGNEQFF.

J is TRBJ1-5 and V is TRBV9; D not resolved. The CDR3 runs 16 residues. Trimming took 1 base from V and 0 from J, leaving 11 bases between them. Germline CDR1 reads SGDLS; CDR2 reads YYNGEE. The CDR3 is CASSVYGIYSNQPQHF. CDR3 nucleotide sequence: TGTGCCAGCAGCGTATACGGGATTTATAGCAATCAGCCCCAGCATTTT. Using reference TRBV9 and TRBJ1-5 for the parts outside the CDR3, the full variable domain is DSGVTQTPKHLITATGQRVTLRCSPRSGDLSVYWYQQSLDQGLQFLIQYYNGEERAKGNILERFSAQQFPDLHSELNLSSLELGDSALYFCASSVYGIYSNQPQHFGDGTRLSIL.

V is TRBV18 and J is TRBJ1-3; D is ambiguous. Trimming stripped 6 bases from V and 8 bases from J, with 14 bases between. Per the germline V gene, CDR1 is KGHSH and CDR2 is LQKENI. The CDR3 runs 13 residues. CDR3 sequence reads: CASSQPPVDTIYF. The CDR3 DNA is TGTGCCAGCTCCCAACCTCCCGTGGACACCATATATTTT.